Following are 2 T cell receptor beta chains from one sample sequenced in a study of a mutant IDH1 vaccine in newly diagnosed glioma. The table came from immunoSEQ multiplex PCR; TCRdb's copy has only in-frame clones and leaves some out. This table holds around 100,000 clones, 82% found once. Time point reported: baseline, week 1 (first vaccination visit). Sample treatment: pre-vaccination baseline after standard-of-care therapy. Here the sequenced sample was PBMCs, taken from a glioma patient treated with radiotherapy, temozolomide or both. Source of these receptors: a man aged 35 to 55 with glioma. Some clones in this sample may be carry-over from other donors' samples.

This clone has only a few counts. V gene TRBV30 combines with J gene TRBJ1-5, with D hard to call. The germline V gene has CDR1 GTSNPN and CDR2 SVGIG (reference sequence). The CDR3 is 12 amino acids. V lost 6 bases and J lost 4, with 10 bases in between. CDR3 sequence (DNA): TGTGCCTGTGATGGGAGTAATCAGCCCCAGCATTTT. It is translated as CACDGSNQPQHF.

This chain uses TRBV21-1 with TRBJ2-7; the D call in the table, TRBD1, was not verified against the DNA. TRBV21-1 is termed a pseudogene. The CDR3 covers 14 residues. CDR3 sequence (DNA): TGTGCCAGCAGCAAATGTGGCTTTTTCTACGAGCAGTACTTC. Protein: CASSKCGFFYEQYF.